The 11 T cell receptor beta chains presented below share a single source sample, sequenced in a study of cytomegalovirus exposure and HLA in healthy donors. The PCR used 60 Vbeta and 13 Jbeta primers. Libraries were prepared by immunoSEQ multiplex PCR; TCRdb keeps only in-frame clonotypes and omits some of them. The table has about 170,000 clones, 73% seen once. Material: PBMCs. All receptors derive from a woman under 30 in good health and CMV-seropositive.

The rearrangement joins TRBV4-2 to TRBJ1-1; the D is unclear. Per germline, CDR1 LGHNA and CDR2 YNFKEQ. The germline V and J ends were trimmed by 3 bases and 0 bases, with 5 bases remaining between them. CDR3 length: 13 residues. CDR3 sequence reads: CASSHPLNTEAFF. The CDR3 DNA follows: TGTGCCAGCAGCCATCCCTTGAACACTGAAGCTTTCTTT.

The gene calls are TRBV11-2 and TRBJ1-1; D is perhaps TRBD1 (6 bases). The germline V and J ends were trimmed by 0 bases and 5 bases, with 10 bases remaining between them. The CDR3 is 14 amino acids. Germline V lookup: CDR1 SGHAT, CDR2 FQNNGV. For the CDR3, the DNA is TGTGCCAGCAGCTTAGAGGGGGGGCGAACTGAAGCTTTCTTT. Translation: CASSLEGGRTEAFF.

This chain links TRBV28 with TRBJ1-1; D remains ambiguous. Trimming removed 3 bases at V and 5 bases at J, with 7 bases between. The CDR3 totals 12 residues. Germline values: CDR1 MDHEN, CDR2 SYDVKM. The CDR3 loop reads CASSLRETEAFF. The CDR3, as DNA: TGTGCCAGCAGTTTGAGGGAAACTGAAGCTTTCTTT.

The chain is built from TRBV9 and TRBJ2-7; the D gene is possibly TRBD1 (5 bases). V was pared by 4 bases and J by 7 bases, with 15 bases between. CDR3 length equals 13 residues. Germline CDR1 reads SGDLS; CDR2 reads YYNGEE. CDR3 bases: TGTGCCAGCAGCCTCTGGCAGGGTGAAGAGCAGTACTTC. It is translated as CASSLWQGEEQYF.

The chain couples TRBV2 to TRBJ1-4; 9 bases are a match to TRBD1. Germline CDR1 is SNHLY and CDR2 is FYNNEI. CDR3 length equals 14 residues. The junction had 8 bases not matched to a gene; V was cut back by 7 bases and J by 8 bases. The CDR3 DNA sequence: TGTGCCAGCACTATAACAGGGGGCCTAGAAAAACTGTTTTTT. Encoded protein: CASTITGGLEKLFF. The full variable domain, with the rest looked up from reference TRBV2 and TRBJ1-4, is EPEVTQTPSHQVTQMGQEVILRCVPISNHLYFYWYRQILGQKVEFLVSFYNNEISEKSEIFDDQFSVERPDGSNFTLKIRSTKLEDSAMYFCASTITGGLEKLFFGSGTQLSVL.

This clone was detected a few times. This sequence joins TRBV6-5 and TRBJ2-3; 13 bases agree with TRBD2. The CDR3 loop spans 15 amino acids. V lost 4 bases, J lost 5 bases, and 3 bases stayed unmatched. Germline CDR1 and CDR2: MNHEY and SVGAGI. CDR3 in DNA: TGTGCCAGCAGTTTAGGACTAGCGGGAGTAGATACGCAGTATTTT. It is translated as CASSLGLAGVDTQYF.

The chain has TRBV10-1 and TRBJ1-4; TRBD1 agrees at 12 bases. The trim removed 8 bases at V and 8 bases at J, leaving 15 bases unmatched. This CDR3 spans 17 amino acids. Germline V gene lookup returns CDR1 WNHNN and CDR2 SYGVQD (reference sequence). The CDR3 is CASSLCGTGGAREKLFF. The DNA of the CDR3 is TGCGCCAGCTCCCTGTGCGGGACAGGGGGCGCGAGGGAAAAACTGTTTTTT.

The V and J genes are TRBV6-5 and TRBJ1-1; D unclear. The CDR3 extends over 13 amino acids. CDR1 and CDR2 from the germline V gene are MNHEY and SVGAGI. The ends were cut back, 4 bases at V and 0 bases at J, with 6 bases in the middle. CDR3 DNA sequence: TGTGCCAGCAGTTTCCAGGTGAACACTGAAGCTTTCTTT. This codes for CASSFQVNTEAFF.

This clone has more than one count but fewer than ten. The chain has TRBV6-5 and TRBJ1-2; TRBD1 might be the D (6 bases). This CDR3 has 16 residues. Per the germline V gene, CDR1 is MNHEY and CDR2 is SVGAGI. The V end lost 0 bases, the J end lost 1 base, and 12 bases lay between the germline ends. The CDR3 DNA reads TGTGCCAGCAGTTACTCTTGGGGGCGAAGTAACTATGGCTACACCTTC. Encoded protein: CASSYSWGRSNYGYTF.

The rearrangement joins TRBV19 to TRBJ1-2; D may be TRBD1 (5 bases). Germline CDR1 reads LNHDA; CDR2 reads SQIVND (reference sequence). The CDR3 contains 14 residues. V lost 4 bases and J 1 base, leaving 10 bases between the germline ends. Here the CDR3 reads CASSTPGLNYGYTF. CDR3 bases: TGTGCCAGTAGTACACCGGGACTTAACTATGGCTACACCTTC.

This clone has only one observation. V is TRBV5-1 and J is TRBJ1-4; the match to TRBD1 covers 11 bases. CDR3 size: 15 residues. Germline CDR1 reads SGHRS; CDR2 reads YFSETQ. The V segment lost 0 bases and the J segment 7 bases; nucleotides outside the gene matches: 2. The CDR3 spells CASSLAGTGGEKLFF. The CDR3 DNA is TGCGCCAGCAGCTTGGCCGGGACAGGGGGTGAAAAACTGTTTTTT.